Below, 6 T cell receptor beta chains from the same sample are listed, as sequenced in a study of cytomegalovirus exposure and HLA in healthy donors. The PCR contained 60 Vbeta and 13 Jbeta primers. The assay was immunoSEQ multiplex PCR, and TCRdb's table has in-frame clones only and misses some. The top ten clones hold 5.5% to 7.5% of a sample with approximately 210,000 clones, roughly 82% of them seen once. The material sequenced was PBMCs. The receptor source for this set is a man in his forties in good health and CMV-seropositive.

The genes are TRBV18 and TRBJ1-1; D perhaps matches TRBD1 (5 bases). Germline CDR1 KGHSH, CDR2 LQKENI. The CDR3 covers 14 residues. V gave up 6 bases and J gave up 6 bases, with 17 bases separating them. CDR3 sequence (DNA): TGTGCCAGCTCCCCCTTCGGACGGGGGGCTGAAGCTTTCTTT. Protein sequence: CASSPFGRGAEAFF.

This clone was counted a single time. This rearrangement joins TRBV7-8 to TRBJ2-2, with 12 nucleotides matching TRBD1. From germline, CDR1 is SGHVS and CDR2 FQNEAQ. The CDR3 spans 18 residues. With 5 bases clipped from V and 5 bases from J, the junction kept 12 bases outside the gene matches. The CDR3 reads CASSPTGTGGGWTGELFF. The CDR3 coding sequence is TGTGCCAGCAGCCCGACCGGGACAGGGGGCGGGTGGACCGGGGAGCTGTTTTTT.

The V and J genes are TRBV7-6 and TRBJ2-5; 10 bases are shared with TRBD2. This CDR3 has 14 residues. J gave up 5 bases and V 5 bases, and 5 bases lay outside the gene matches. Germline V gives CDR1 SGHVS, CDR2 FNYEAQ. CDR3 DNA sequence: TGTGCCAGCAGCAAGACTAGCGGGTGGGAGACCCAGTACTTC. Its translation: CASSKTSGWETQYF.

Written as DNA, the CDR3 is TGTGCCAGCAGCCCCCGGGGGGGACCCACGAACACCGGGGAGCTGTTTTTT. This sequence encodes CASSPRGGPTNTGELFF. The chain links TRBV5-4 to TRBJ2-2; 8 bases align to TRBD2. The CDR3 is 17 residues long. The J segment lost 0 bases and the V segment lost 4 bases, leaving 8 bases of the junction unmatched. Germline CDR1 reads SGHNT; CDR2 reads YYREEE (reference sequence).

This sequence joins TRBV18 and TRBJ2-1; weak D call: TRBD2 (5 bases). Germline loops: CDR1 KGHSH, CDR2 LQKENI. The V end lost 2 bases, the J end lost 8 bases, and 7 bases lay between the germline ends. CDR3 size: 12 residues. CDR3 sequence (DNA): TGTGCCAGCTCACCAGGACTGGATGAGCAGTTCTTC. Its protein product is CASSPGLDEQFF.

CDR3 in DNA: TGTGCCGTAAATACCCAGGGATCTAATGAAAAACTGTTTTTT. The encoded protein is CAVNTQGSNEKLFF. The V gene is TRBV6-1, the J gene TRBJ1-4; perhaps TRBD1 as D (5 bases). This CDR3 contains 14 residues. V was clipped by 11 bases and J by 3 bases, with 16 bases between them. The V gene's germline CDR1 is MNHNS and CDR2 SASEGT.